What follows describes a single TCR beta chain. These data are taken from a study of CD8 T cells in Susac syndrome. With random hexamers, roughly 0.5 to 1 ug RNA was reverse transcribed. Each CDR3 protein is one row after TCRdb ran MiXCR on the immunoSEQ multiplex PCR reads. Here the sample spans 150,000 to 200,000 distinct CDR3 sequences, just under 95% being singletons. Germline V gene lookup returns CDR1 LGHDT and CDR2 YNNKEL (reference sequence). V gave up 4 bases and J gave up 8 bases; unmatched junction bases: 7. This CDR3 is 16 amino acids long. Sequenced: CD4+ T cells from PBMCs. This chain links TRBV3-1 with TRBJ2-1; 14 nucleotides align to TRBD2. This TCR derives from a human donor with Susac syndrome. The CDR3 bases are TGTGCCAGCAGCCCTGGGACTAGCGGGAGACAAGATGAGCAGTTCTTC. It is translated as CASSPGTSGRQDEQFF.